This TCR beta chain was recovered during a study of T cell responses to AZD1222 COVID-19 vaccine. The CDR3 has 15 residues. V shed 5 bases and J shed 0 bases, with 11 bases lying between them. In germline, CDR1 is SGHTA, CDR2 FQGTGA. To note about this clone: The target antigen is unknown.

Whole-study results and caveats: A mostly white British donor set with more females was recruited, and clonal diversity was possibly underestimated. With two AZD1222 doses given, Spike-specific TCR breadth and depth both rose. Only 6 or 7 people who got AZD1222 tested seropositive at baseline.

The protocol was immunoSEQ multiplex PCR, while the TCRdb copy is restricted to in-frame clones and leaves out a portion. The sample has tens of thousands of clones; roughly 88% are singletons. This TCR derives from an adult who received the AZD1222 COVID-19 vaccine. The material sequenced was peripheral blood, taken 28 days after the second AZD1222 dose. The chain carries TRBV7-3 and TRBJ2-1, with D perhaps TRBD1 or TRBD2 (6 bases each). The DNA of the CDR3 is TGTGCCAGCAGCGGAGGGGGTAACTCCTACAATGAGCAGTTCTTC. It is translated as CASSGGGNSYNEQFF.